A selection of T cell receptor beta chains follows, all from one sample in a study of technical replicates of blood from several donors. Only in-frame clones appear in the TCRdb table, and some are missing; sequencing was by immunoSEQ multiplex PCR. The profile covers over 30,000 clones, with about 92% appearing a single time and over 4% taken by the ten largest. The sample taken for sequencing was PBMCs. These receptor sequences come from a human donor in good health. Some clones in this sample may be carry-over from other donors' samples. Both conserved end residues are part of each CDR3. Fields, in order: clone size, CDR3 length, D gene, J gene, V gene, CDR3 DNA, CDR3 protein. D genes are given only for firm matches. Only some rows state a clone size, as once, few, many or a class for expanded clones.

abundance: once; len: 13; d_gene: .; j_gene: TRBJ2-7; v_gene: TRBV5-1; CDR3nt: TGCGCCAGCAGCTTGGATTCAGTAGCCGAGCAGTACTTC; CDR3aa: CASSLDSVAEQYF
abundance: .; len: 14; d_gene: TRBD2; j_gene: TRBJ2-2; v_gene: TRBV5-1; CDR3nt: TGCGCCAGCAGCTCGGGAGGGCCAGGCGGGGAGCTGTTTTTT; CDR3aa: CASSSGGPGGELFF
abundance: .; len: 11; d_gene: TRBD1; j_gene: TRBJ1-2; v_gene: TRBV30; CDR3nt: TGTGCCTGGAGTGTAAACAGGGGACACACCTTC; CDR3aa: CAWSVNRGHTF
abundance: .; len: 14; d_gene: .; j_gene: TRBJ2-1; v_gene: TRBV11-2; CDR3nt: TGTGCCAGCAGCAGACAGAACCCCTACAATGAGCAGTTCTTC; CDR3aa: CASSRQNPYNEQFF
abundance: .; len: 16; d_gene: TRBD1; j_gene: TRBJ1-6; v_gene: TRBV10-3; CDR3nt: TGTGCCATCAGCCGAGGTCTGGGACAGGGAGGTTCACCCCTCCACTTT; CDR3aa: CAISRGLGQGGSPLHF
abundance: once; len: 15; d_gene: TRBD1; j_gene: TRBJ2-3; v_gene: TRBV10-3; CDR3nt: TGTGCCAACCAGGCCGGGACAGGGAACAGGAATACGCAGTATTTT; CDR3aa: CANQAGTGNRNTQYF
abundance: .; len: 15; d_gene: TRBD2; j_gene: TRBJ2-7; v_gene: TRBV19; CDR3nt: TGTGCCAGTAGTATACAACTAGCGGGGCTCTACGAGCAGTACTTC; CDR3aa: CASSIQLAGLYEQYF
abundance: .; len: 15; d_gene: .; j_gene: TRBJ1-2; v_gene: TRBV5-5; CDR3nt: TGTGCCAGCAGCTTCTGGACAGCTCCCTACTATGGCTACACCTTC; CDR3aa: CASSFWTAPYYGYTF
abundance: .; len: 14; d_gene: .; j_gene: TRBJ1-2; v_gene: TRBV6-5; CDR3nt: TGTGCCAGCAGCCACTTGGGAGGGCTCTATGGCTACACCTTC; CDR3aa: CASSHLGGLYGYTF
abundance: .; len: 20; d_gene: TRBD1; j_gene: TRBJ2-7; v_gene: TRBV5-1; CDR3nt: TGCGCCAGCAGCTTTCCCTCAGACTCCTCTCAATCAGGGGGTACGTACGAGCAGTACTTC; CDR3aa: CASSFPSDSSQSGGTYEQYF
abundance: .; len: 13; d_gene: .; j_gene: TRBJ2-3; v_gene: TRBV7-2; CDR3nt: TGTGCCAGCAGCTCTAACTTTGTAGATACGCAGTATTTT; CDR3aa: CASSSNFVDTQYF
abundance: once; len: 13; d_gene: .; j_gene: TRBJ1-5; v_gene: TRBV7-2; CDR3nt: TGTGCCAGCAGCCTCCAAGCCAATCAGCCCCAGCATTTT; CDR3aa: CASSLQANQPQHF
abundance: .; len: 16; d_gene: TRBD2; j_gene: TRBJ2-1; v_gene: TRBV7-6; CDR3nt: TGTGCCAGCAGCCTTACCTCCCGGACTAGCTCCAATGAGCAGTTCTTC; CDR3aa: CASSLTSRTSSNEQFF
abundance: .; len: 14; d_gene: .; j_gene: TRBJ1-2; v_gene: TRBV5-4; CDR3nt: TGTGCCAGCAGCGCCTCGGGGACTTTGTATGGCTACACCTTC; CDR3aa: CASSASGTLYGYTF
abundance: .; len: 14; d_gene: TRBD2; j_gene: TRBJ2-5; v_gene: TRBV5-1; CDR3nt: TGCGCCAGCAACGTCGGGGGGGGTGGAGAGACCCAGTACTTC; CDR3aa: CASNVGGGGETQYF
abundance: once; len: 16; d_gene: .; j_gene: TRBJ1-6; v_gene: TRBV19; CDR3nt: TGTGCCACTCGGTTGGAGTCGAGCTCCTATAATTCACCCCTCCACTTT; CDR3aa: CATRLESSSYNSPLHF
abundance: .; len: 14; d_gene: .; j_gene: TRBJ2-3; v_gene: TRBV7-3; CDR3nt: TGTGCCAGCAGCTTGGCCAGTCATTCAGATACGCAGTATTTT; CDR3aa: CASSLASHSDTQYF
abundance: .; len: 15; d_gene: .; j_gene: TRBJ1-4; v_gene: TRBV15; CDR3nt: TGTGCCACCAGCAGCCCGGGGACAAGGAATGAAAAACTGTTTTTT; CDR3aa: CATSSPGTRNEKLFF
abundance: .; len: 13; d_gene: .; j_gene: TRBJ1-4; v_gene: TRBV6-5; CDR3nt: TGTGCCAGCAGGGACAGATTCAATGAAAAACTGTTTTTT; CDR3aa: CASRDRFNEKLFF
abundance: once; len: 15; d_gene: TRBD2; j_gene: TRBJ2-7; v_gene: TRBV6-5; CDR3nt: TGTGCCAGCAGTTACTCGTATGTTTCTAGCGGGATGCGGTACTTC; CDR3aa: CASSYSYVSSGMRYF
abundance: .; len: 15; d_gene: .; j_gene: TRBJ1-6; v_gene: TRBV25-1; CDR3nt: TGTGCCAGCAGTGCGGCGGCCGGGGATAGTTCACCCCTCCACTTT; CDR3aa: CASSAAAGDSSPLHF
abundance: .; len: 14; d_gene: TRBD2; j_gene: TRBJ2-2; v_gene: TRBV19; CDR3nt: TGTGCCAGTGGACTAGCGGGCTACACCGGGGAGCTGTTTTTT; CDR3aa: CASGLAGYTGELFF
abundance: .; len: 10; d_gene: .; j_gene: TRBJ2-3; v_gene: TRBV7-9; CDR3nt: TGTGCCAGCAGCGGGGGGACGCAGTATTTT; CDR3aa: CASSGGTQYF
abundance: .; len: 13; d_gene: .; j_gene: TRBJ1-1; v_gene: TRBV19; CDR3nt: TGTGCCAGCCGACAGCTACAGAACACTGAAGCTTTCTTT; CDR3aa: CASRQLQNTEAFF
abundance: .; len: 15; d_gene: TRBD1; j_gene: TRBJ1-1; v_gene: TRBV10-3; CDR3nt: TGTGCCATCAGTGTCCGACAGGGGCCGAACACTGAAGCTTTCTTT; CDR3aa: CAISVRQGPNTEAFF
abundance: .; len: 14; d_gene: .; j_gene: TRBJ1-2; v_gene: TRBV13; CDR3nt: TGTGCCAGCAGAGCGTCACAGGGACTATATGGCTACACCTTC; CDR3aa: CASRASQGLYGYTF